This T cell receptor (beta chain) was observed in a study of STAT5B mutations in CD4+ large granular lymphocyte leukemia. Findings and limits, study-wide: Without putative leukemic clones, patient CD4-sorted repertoires remained more clonal than healthy CD4+ repertoires. Main leukemic clonotypes were patient-specific, but approximately 25% appeared at low frequency elsewhere. 8/27 top patient clones versus 2/35 control clones were TRBV06-family.

Trimming stripped 6 bases from V and 1 base from J, with 12 bases between. The germline V gene has CDR1 SNHLY and CDR2 FYNNEI. This CDR3 is 14 amino acids long. On this clone itself: Its antigen remains unidentified.

Sequencing was at survey level. The data were produced by immunoSEQ multiplex PCR, yet TCRdb's version contains in-frame clones alone and is incomplete. The repertoire holds roughly 48,000 clones, about 70% seen once, with 1.5% in the top ten. This chain uses TRBV2 with TRBJ2-5; D possibly corresponds to TRBD1 (6 bases). The sample taken for sequencing was CD4+ T cells from blood buffy coats. The clonotype was recovered from a human donor in good health. The CDR3 DNA reads as TGTGCCAGCAGCTGGGACACCTCCCAAGAGACCCAGTACTTC. Translated, it gives CASSWDTSQETQYF.